What follows is one T cell receptor beta chain and its context. This specimen belongs to a study of vaccination and CD4 T cells after COVID-19. Each CDR3 protein is one row after TCRdb ran MiXCR on the PCR reads. The data show about 15,000 distinct CDR3 sequences, with roughly two thirds seen just once and more than 0.95% held by the top ten. CDR1 and CDR2 (germline): MNHNS, SASEGT. V lost 6 bases and J 3 bases, leaving 15 bases between the germline ends. The CDR3 consists of 14 residues. V usage is TRBV6-1 and J usage is TRBJ2-7; D might be TRBD1 or TRBD2, each matching 5 bases. This sequence was found in a human donor who had recovered from COVID-19. The specimen comprised CD4+ T cells from blood, sampled after SARS-CoV-2 vaccination. The DNA of the CDR3 is TGTGCCAGCAGCCCGGGACGCCGGAACTACGAGCAGTACTTC. This codes for CASSPGRRNYEQYF.